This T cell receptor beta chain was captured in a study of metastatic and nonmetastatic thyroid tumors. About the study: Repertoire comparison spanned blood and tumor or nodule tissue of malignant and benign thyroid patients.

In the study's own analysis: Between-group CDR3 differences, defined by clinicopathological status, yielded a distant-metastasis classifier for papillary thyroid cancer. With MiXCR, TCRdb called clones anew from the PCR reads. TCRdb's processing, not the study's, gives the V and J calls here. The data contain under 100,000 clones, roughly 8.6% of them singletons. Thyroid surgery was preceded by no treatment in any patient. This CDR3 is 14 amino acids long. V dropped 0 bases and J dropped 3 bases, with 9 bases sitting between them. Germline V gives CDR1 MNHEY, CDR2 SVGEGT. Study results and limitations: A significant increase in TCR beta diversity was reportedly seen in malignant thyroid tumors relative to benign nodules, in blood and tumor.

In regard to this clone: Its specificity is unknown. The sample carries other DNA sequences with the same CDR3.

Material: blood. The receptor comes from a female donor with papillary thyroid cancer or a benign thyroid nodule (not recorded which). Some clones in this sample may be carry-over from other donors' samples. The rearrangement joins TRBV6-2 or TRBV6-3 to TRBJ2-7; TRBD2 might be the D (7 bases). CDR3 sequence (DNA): TGTGCCAGCAGTTACTCCGGGGGGCTCTACGAGCAGTACTTC. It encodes CASSYSGGLYEQYF.